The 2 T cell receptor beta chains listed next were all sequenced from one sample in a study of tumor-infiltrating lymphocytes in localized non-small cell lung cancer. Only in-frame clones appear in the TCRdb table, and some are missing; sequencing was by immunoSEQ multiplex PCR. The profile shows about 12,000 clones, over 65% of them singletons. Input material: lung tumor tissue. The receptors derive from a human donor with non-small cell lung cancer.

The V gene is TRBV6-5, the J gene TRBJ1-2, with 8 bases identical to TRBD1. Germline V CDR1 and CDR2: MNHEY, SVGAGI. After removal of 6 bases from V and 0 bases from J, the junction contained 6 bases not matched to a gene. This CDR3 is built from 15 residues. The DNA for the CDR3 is TGTGCCAGCAGATGGTACAGGGGGTCTAACTATGGCTACACCTTC. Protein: CASRWYRGSNYGYTF.

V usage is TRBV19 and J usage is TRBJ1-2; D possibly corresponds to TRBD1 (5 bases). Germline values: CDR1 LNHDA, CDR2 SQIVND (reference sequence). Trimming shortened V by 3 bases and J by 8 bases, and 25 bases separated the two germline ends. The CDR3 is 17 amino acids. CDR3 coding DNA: TGTGCCAGTAGTATTCTGGCCGGGGACCTGCCAGGGAGAGGCTACACCTTC. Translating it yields CASSILAGDLPGRGYTF.